A selection of T cell receptor beta chains follows, all from one sample in a study of blood T cell repertoires in COVID-19. Here immunoSEQ multiplex PCR was the method, and the copy in TCRdb shows in-frame clones only, minus some. The data show around 43,000 clones, 70% to 80% seen once. The sample comprised peripheral blood. The source of these receptors is a man aged 65 to 79 with acute or convalescent COVID-19. The CDR3 runs from the conserved cysteine through the conserved F or W. The D gene is left open where the match is weak. For some rows the clone size is stated as once, few or many, or as a class when expanded; others skip it.

.	TRBV7-9	TRBD2	TRBJ2-1	CASSLPGGYNEQFF	TGTGCCAGCAGCTTACCGGGGGGCTACAATGAGCAGTTCTTC
few	TRBV28	.	TRBJ2-7	CASSSIPGGEQYF	TGTGCCAGCAGCTCAATTCCTGGGGGGGAGCAGTACTTC
.	TRBV11-3	TRBD2	TRBJ2-1	CASSPRAGGHEQFF	TGTGCCAGCAGCCCTCGGGCGGGGGGGCATGAGCAGTTCTTC
.	TRBV18	TRBD1	TRBJ2-2	CASSFGTGTGVTGELFF	TGTGCCAGCTCCTTCGGAACCGGGACAGGGGTAACCGGGGAGCTGTTTTTT
.	TRBV4-2	TRBD1	TRBJ1-2	CASSLGQADNYGYTF	TGTGCCAGCAGCCTCGGACAGGCCGATAACTATGGCTACACCTTC
few	TRBV5-5	.	TRBJ1-5	CASSRDIGAINQPQHF	TGTGCCAGCAGCCGGGACATTGGGGCCATCAATCAGCCCCAGCATTTT
.	TRBV5-1	TRBD1	TRBJ2-2	CASNSGRTGNTGELFF	TGCGCCAGCAACTCCGGAAGGACAGGGAACACCGGGGAGCTGTTTTTT
.	TRBV6-2/TRBV6-3	TRBD1	TRBJ2-1	CASSSWDRRTNEQFF	TGTGCCAGCAGTTCCTGGGACAGGCGAACCAATGAGCAGTTCTTC
.	TRBV10-3	.	TRBJ2-4	CAIRTAPENIQYF	TGTGCCATTAGGACAGCCCCCGAAAACATTCAGTACTTC
.	TRBV4-1	.	TRBJ1-2	CASSQGWEGGHGYTF	TGCGCCAGCAGCCAAGGCTGGGAGGGGGGGCATGGCTACACCTTC
.	TRBV9	TRBD1	TRBJ2-6	CASSVVGQGGRANVLTF	TGTGCCAGCAGCGTAGTAGGACAGGGTGGTAGAGCCAACGTCCTGACTTTC
few	TRBV19	.	TRBJ1-5	CASSIRGGRNHQPQHF	TGTGCCAGTAGTATACGGGGGGGAAGGAACCATCAGCCCCAGCATTTT
.	TRBV27	TRBD2	TRBJ2-3	CASSLGTSGFTDTQYF	TGTGCCAGCAGTTTAGGGACTAGCGGGTTCACAGATACGCAGTATTTT
.	TRBV5-1	.	TRBJ1-1	CASTDFTASEAFF	TGCGCCAGCACCGATTTTACAGCTTCGGAAGCTTTCTTT
few	TRBV7-9	TRBD1	TRBJ1-2	CASSSIGQDGYTF	TGTGCCAGCAGCTCGATCGGACAGGATGGCTACACCTTC
.	TRBV5-6	TRBD1	TRBJ2-3	CASSLYRGSTDTQYF	TGTGCCAGCAGCTTGTACAGGGGAAGCACAGATACGCAGTATTTT
.	TRBV6-5	.	TRBJ2-3	CASSETGRSTDTQYF	TGTGCCAGCAGCGAGACAGGGAGGTCAACAGATACGCAGTATTTT
.	TRBV18	.	TRBJ1-4	CASSRGQEEKLFF	TGTGCCAGCTCACGAGGGCAAGAAGAAAAACTGTTTTTT
.	TRBV7-9	.	TRBJ2-3	CASSPNTDTQYF	TGTGCCAGCAGCCCCAACACAGATACGCAGTATTTT
.	TRBV6-6	.	TRBJ2-1	CASSRDKSSYNEQFF	TGTGCCTCCAGCCGGGACAAGAGCTCCTACAATGAGCAGTTCTTC
.	TRBV5-1	TRBD1	TRBJ1-1	CASSPGQGEAFF	TGCGCCAGCAGCCCCGGACAGGGAGAAGCTTTCTTT
few	TRBV19	.	TRBJ2-7	CASSGSRQSSYEQYF	TGTGCCAGTAGTGGCTCACGACAGTCCTCCTACGAGCAGTACTTC
.	TRBV7-3	.	TRBJ2-7	CASSPGRGGLGREQYF	TGTGCCAGCAGCCCTGGCAGGGGAGGGTTGGGTCGGGAGCAGTACTTC